This TCR beta chain was recovered during a study of beta chain features in type 1 diabetes. Study-level results: A pattern of fewer insertions and more deletions at VDJ junctions was seen in type 1 diabetes patients. The study left unresolved whether HLA type influences TCRB rearrangement.

The CDR3 consists of 13 residues. V shed 1 base and J shed 3 bases, with 5 bases lying between them. Germline assignment: CDR1 SGDLS and CDR2 YYNGEE. Regarding this clone: The target antigen is unknown.

Central memory, naive, regulatory and stem cell-like memory CD4+ cells were sorted by CD45RO/CCR7/CD25/CD127/CD95/CD27. Expressed TCRB transcripts were sequenced because the entire RNA isolate underwent reverse transcription. Assay used: immunoSEQ multiplex PCR; TCRdb lists only in-frame clones, some missing. The table shows 150,000 to 160,000 clones, with 11% occurring only once. The chain joins TRBV9 to TRBJ2-1; no clear D gene. This clonotype was obtained from a man younger than 30 in good health. Sequenced input: central memory CD4+ T cells from blood. The CDR3 region is CASSVMSYNEQFF. DNA of the CDR3: TGTGCCAGCAGCGTAATGAGCTACAATGAGCAGTTCTTC. Combining the CDR3 with reference TRBV9 and TRBJ2-1 gives the whole variable domain DSGVTQTPKHLITATGQRVTLRCSPRSGDLSVYWYQQSLDQGLQFLIQYYNGEERAKGNILERFSAQQFPDLHSELNLSSLELGDSALYFCASSVMSYNEQFFGPGTRLTVL.